The present T cell receptor beta chain was sequenced within a study of CD8 T cells in ankylosing spondylitis. Study results and caveats: Reportedly, disease-linked clones are significantly enriched in ankylosing spondylitis patients' matched synovial fluid. Ankylosing spondylitis blood appeared to carry a characteristic TCR beta motif of roughly 8 highly homologous variants. Earlier studies detected some motif variants in reactive arthritis synovial fluid and blood.

Generation of TCR beta libraries employed quantitative 5'-RACE incorporating molecular barcodes. TCRdb re-called the 5' RACE reads through MiXCR, storing one row per CDR3 protein. The sample lists under 850,000 distinct CDR3 sequences, over 15% occurring once. This clonotype was counted ten times or more. Its antigen is currently unknown. The germline V gene has CDR1 SGHRS and CDR2 YFSETQ. Between the trimmed V and J ends, which lost 0 bases and 4 bases, there was a span of 4 bases. The CDR3 runs 13 residues. This TCR was recovered from a male donor with ankylosing spondylitis. This rearrangement joins TRBV5-1 to TRBJ2-2; no clear D gene. Source material: blood, either unsorted or a sorted T cell fraction (not recorded which). For the CDR3, the DNA is TGCGCCAGCAGCTTGGCGGTCACCGGGGAGCTGTTTTTT. Encoded protein: CASSLAVTGELFF.